The source of this T cell receptor beta chain is a study of post-analysis software for immune sequencing data. Looking at the study overall: Disease courses included relapsing-remitting, secondary progressive and progressive-relapsing multiple sclerosis.

Unique molecular identifiers were built into the TCR beta cDNA libraries. Some 500,000 cDNA molecules were obtained per 1 to 10 million input T cells. TCRdb reprocessed the PCR reads via MiXCR and lists one record per CDR3 protein. The sample carries 750,000 to 950,000 distinct CDR3 sequences, about 43% recorded once. Points from the study as a whole: Controls significantly exceeded multiple sclerosis patients in normalized Chao1 diversity. The five TRBV segments detected at higher frequency in patients than in controls included TRBV5-6, TRBV5-1 and TRBV20-1. With F measure, samples from one preparation batch clustered together strongly.

Worth noting for this clonotype: What it binds is not known.

The CDR3 contains 15 residues. V dropped 1 base and J dropped 0 bases, with 10 bases sitting between them. Germline V CDR1 and CDR2: MGHRA, YSYEKL. Sequenced sample: blood. The chain couples TRBV4-1 to TRBJ2-7; D is uncertain. This clonotype was sampled from a girl between 5 and 17 years old with multiple sclerosis. The chain's CDR3 is CASSQGLGYSYEQYF. The DNA for the CDR3 is TGCGCCAGCAGCCAAGGCTTGGGCTACTCCTACGAGCAGTACTTC.